The 15 T cell receptor beta chains listed next were all sequenced from one sample in a study of response to subunit inactivated influenza vaccine. One entry per CDR3 protein, called by TCRdb with MiXCR from the RT-PCR reads. The repertoire consists of fewer than 650,000 distinct CDR3 sequences, with 10% to 15% occurring once and the leading ten covering about an eighth. The specimen was PBMCs from blood, collected about 40 days after vaccination. Receptors originate from a man aged 45-65 years who received an inactivated influenza vaccine.

CDR3 DNA: TGTGCCAGCAGCTTAGGGGGACTAGCAATAGATACGCAGTATTTT. Its translation: CASSLGGLAIDTQYF. The chain is built from TRBV7-2 and TRBJ2-3, with 9 bases that match TRBD2. The V segment lost 1 base and the J segment 5 bases; nucleotides outside the gene matches: 4. Germline CDR1 reads SGHTA; CDR2 reads FQGNSA. The CDR3 has 15 amino acids.

Only a few counts were recorded for this clonotype. The V call is TRBV11-1, the J call TRBJ2-7; weak D call: TRBD1 (5 bases). The CDR3 is made up of 12 amino acids. CDR1 is SGHAT, CDR2 FQDESV, per germline (reference sequence). The V and J ends lost 5 bases and 5 bases respectively, with 10 bases between them. CDR3 nucleotide sequence: TGTGCCAGCAGCACTCAGGGAAACGAGCAGTACTTC. It yields the protein CASSTQGNEQYF.

In this sample, this clonotype turned up many times. Sequence at one end of the junction differs from germline and may be a read error. The CDR3 loop reads CASSLVETQYF. The CDR3 DNA reads as TGTGCCAGCAGCTTAGTGGAGACCCAGTACTTC. The gene calls are TRBV12-3 or TRBV12-4 and TRBJ2-5; D remains unclear. This CDR3 contains 11 residues.

The V gene is TRBV24-1, the J gene TRBJ2-3, with 11 bases lining up with TRBD2. The CDR3 runs to 16 residues. Germline CDR1 KGHDR, CDR2 SFDVKD. Losses at the gene ends were 4 bases for V and 6 bases for J; bases not matched to a gene: 8. As DNA, the CDR3 is TGTGCCACCAGTGAACTTACTAGCGGGAGCTTCGATACGCAGTATTTT. Translated: CATSELTSGSFDTQYF.

By sample share, this clonotype is large. The chain is built from TRBV12-3 or TRBV12-4 and TRBJ2-1, with 8 positions matching TRBD2. CDR3 length: 19 amino acids. J gave up 2 bases and V 3 bases, and 15 bases lay outside the gene matches. In nucleotides, the CDR3 is TGTGCCAGCAGTTTCGGGCCTGTCGGCGGGAGGATACCCTACAATGAGCAGTTCTTC. It specifies CASSFGPVGGRIPYNEQFF.

This clonotype was counted only a few times. This chain uses TRBV20-1 with TRBJ1-6; D gene uncertain. The germline gives CDR1 DFQATT, CDR2 SNEGSKA (reference sequence). Trimming shortened V by 3 bases and J by 7 bases, and 10 bases separated the two germline ends. This CDR3 region has 13 residues. CDR3 sequence: CSASPNMNSPLHF. The CDR3 coding sequence is TGCAGTGCTAGTCCCAACATGAATTCACCCCTCCACTTT.

This clonotype was found once. The chain employs TRBV7-2 and TRBJ2-7, with 8 positions matching TRBD2. The CDR3 extends over 15 amino acids. The V gene end was trimmed by 11 bases and the J gene end by 2 bases; junction bases not matched to a gene: 14. The germline gives CDR1 SGHTA, CDR2 FQGNSA. The CDR3 region has the DNA TGTGCCTGCGGCACATCTCACGGGAGGGCCTACGAGCAGTACTTC. Translating it yields CACGTSHGRAYEQYF.

The J gene is TRBJ2-7, the V gene TRBV6-1; maybe TRBD2 (5 bases). The CDR3 loop spans 14 amino acids. Looked up from germline, CDR1 is MNHNS and CDR2 is SASEGT. V was cut by 2 bases and J by 5 bases, with 13 bases left in between. DNA for the CDR3: TGTGCCAGCAGTGAACGGCGGTACGGGAACGAGCAGTACTTC. It codes for CASSERRYGNEQYF.

A few counts support this clonotype. The V gene is TRBV9, the J gene TRBJ2-5, with 8 bases aligning to TRBD1. CDR3 length: 15 residues. In germline, CDR1 is SGDLS, CDR2 YYNGEE. V dropped 5 bases and J dropped 5; count of bases not matched to a gene: 11. CDR3 loop: CASRLGQGVEETQYF. The CDR3 DNA reads as TGTGCCAGCAGACTTGGACAGGGAGTGGAGGAGACCCAGTACTTC.

This clonotype was seen a few times. A much larger clone lies one base from this, so it may be a read error. The chain combines TRBV5-1 with TRBJ2-7; D call uncertain. CDR3 length: 13 residues. Germline CDR1 reads SGHRS; CDR2 reads YFSETQ. V gave up 0 bases and J gave up 2 bases, with 6 bases separating them. In DNA form, the CDR3 reads TGCGCCAGCAGCTTGGAACAGACCTACGAGCAGTACTTC. As protein: CASSLEQTYEQYF.

This rearrangement joins TRBV9 to TRBJ2-1; a possible D gene is TRBD1 (5 bases). From germline, CDR1 is SGDLS and CDR2 YYNGEE. V lost 5 bases and J 1 base, leaving 13 bases between the germline ends. The CDR3 contains 15 residues. Here the CDR3 reads CASRAGPGSYNEQFF. CDR3 in DNA: TGTGCCAGCAGGGCCGGGCCAGGGTCCTACAATGAGCAGTTCTTC.

This clonotype was counted a few times. The chain employs TRBV10-3 and TRBJ2-3; TRBD2 matches at 12 bases. CDR3 length: 16 amino acids. Germline V gene data show CDR1 as ENHRY and CDR2 as SYGVKD. The V and J ends lost 7 bases and 5 bases, in that order; junction bases with no gene match: 10. Here the CDR3 reads CAINDLAGGLGDTQYF. The CDR3 bases are TGTGCCATCAATGATCTAGCGGGAGGGCTCGGAGATACGCAGTATTTT.

This clonotype was counted many times. The rearrangement joins TRBV11-2 to TRBJ1-1; unclear D gene. Germline CDR1 reads SGHAT; CDR2 reads FQNNGV. V was cut by 3 bases and J by 4 bases, with 9 bases left in between. The CDR3 is 13 residues long. The CDR3 is CASSFRMGTEAFF. In nucleotides, the CDR3 is TGTGCCAGCAGCTTTAGGATGGGCACTGAAGCTTTCTTT. The full variable domain, completed using reference TRBV11-2 and TRBJ1-1, is EAGVAQSPRYKIIEKRQSVAFWCNPISGHATLYWYQQILGQGPKLLIQFQNNGVVDDSQLPKDRFSAERLKGVDSTLKIQPAKLEDSAVYLCASSFRMGTEAFFGQGTRLTVV.

This clonotype showed up just a few times. J is TRBJ2-7 and V is TRBV6-2 or TRBV6-3; 7 nucleotides align to TRBD1. J lost 3 bases, V lost 9 bases, and 8 bases had no gene match. The CDR3 spans 13 residues. The germline gives CDR1 MNHEY, CDR2 SVGEGT. The DNA for the CDR3 is TGTGCCAGTAAGAGACAGGGTTTCTACGAGCAGTACTTC. It specifies CASKRQGFYEQYF.

This clonotype has more than one count but fewer than ten. This sequence joins TRBV5-6 and TRBJ2-2; 10 bases match TRBD1. V shed 2 bases and J 7 bases; nucleotides not matched to a gene: 8. This CDR3 has 16 amino acids. Germline assignment: CDR1 SGHDT and CDR2 YYEEEE. CDR3 in DNA: TGTGCCAGCAGCTTACGTTCGACAGGGGGCGGCGGGGAGCTGTTTTTT. Translated: CASSLRSTGGGGELFF.